The next 29 T cell receptor beta chains were all read from a single sample in a study of T cell repertoires in cytomegalovirus infection. TCRdb reprocessed the reads with MiXCR, giving one entry per CDR3 protein. The sample holds 600,000 to 800,000 distinct CDR3 sequences, approximately 25% seen once. Sequenced input: CD8+ T cells from PBMCs. The receptors here all came from a human donor in good health (CMV status not recorded). Some clones in this sample may be carry-over from other donors' samples.

Many counts were recorded for this clonotype. The chain carries TRBV27 and TRBJ1-1; D is unresolved. This CDR3 has 15 amino acids. V was trimmed by 5 bases and J by 6 bases, leaving 19 bases between them. The germline V gene encodes CDR1 MNHEY and CDR2 SMNVEV (reference sequence). For the CDR3, the DNA is TGTGCCAGCAGTCTCCGACCTCTAAAGGTCGCTGAAGCTTTCTTT. It encodes CASSLRPLKVAEAFF.

This clonotype was counted a few times. The chain combines TRBV10-3 with TRBJ2-7; D is unresolved. Germline CDR1 is ENHRY and CDR2 is SYGVKD. This CDR3 has 15 amino acids. Trimming left V 6 bases short and J 1 base short, with 16 bases between. The CDR3: CAISGTPSGSYEQYF. Written as DNA, the CDR3 is TGTGCCATCAGCGGTACACCCTCTGGGTCCTACGAGCAGTACTTC.

With regard to this clonotype: One end of the junction is discordant with germline, which a read error may explain. The chain couples TRBV7-9 to TRBJ1-1; D is perhaps TRBD1 (5 bases). There are 16 residues in the CDR3. Germline CDR1 reads SEHNR; CDR2 reads FQNEAQ (reference sequence). CDR3: CASGLVSRQGNTEAFF. The CDR3 DNA follows: TGTGCCAGCGGCTTAGTGTCAAGGCAGGGTAACACTGAAGCTTTCTTT.

V usage is TRBV20-1 and J usage is TRBJ1-1, with D uncertain. The germline V gene has CDR1 DFQATT and CDR2 SNEGSKA (reference sequence). The CDR3 extends over 15 amino acids. Trimming took off 2 bases at V and 6 bases at J, with 19 bases between the two ends. CDR3 in amino acids: CSARSFEGFGAEAFF. The CDR3 bases are TGCAGTGCTAGATCCTTTGAAGGTTTTGGCGCTGAAGCTTTCTTT.

This clonotype was counted only a few times. The V gene is TRBV7-9, the J gene TRBJ2-7; 7 positions match TRBD1. The trim removed 4 bases at V and 6 bases at J, leaving 3 bases unmatched. The CDR3 consists of 12 residues. CDR1 and CDR2 from the germline V gene are SEHNR and FQNEAQ (reference sequence). CDR3 in amino acids: CASSSAGGEQYV. In DNA form, the CDR3 reads TGTGCCAGCAGCTCCGCAGGGGGCGAGCAGTACGTC.

This clonotype has at least ten counts. The rearrangement links TRBV28 to TRBJ2-7; the D gene is possibly TRBD1 (6 bases). V was trimmed by 5 bases and J by 2 bases, leaving 13 bases between them. The CDR3 contains 14 residues. CDR1 is MDHEN and CDR2 is SYDVKM in the germline V gene. The CDR3 region is CASSPVGGPYEQYV. The CDR3 DNA is TGTGCCAGCAGTCCAGTTGGGGGCCCCTACGAGCAGTACGTC.

The V call is TRBV4-3, the J call TRBJ1-1; D is unclear. The V and J ends lost 1 base and 4 bases respectively, with 10 bases between them. This CDR3 spans 14 amino acids. The germline CDR1 and CDR2 sequences are LGHNA and YSLEER. CDR3 in amino acids: CASSQVLGITEAFF. The CDR3 region has the DNA TGCGCCAGCAGCCAAGTTCTGGGTATCACTGAAGCTTTCTTT.

About this clonotype itself: This may arise from a read error, as a much more abundant clone is one base away. The chain joins TRBV19 to TRBJ2-7, with D hard to call. This CDR3 region has 16 residues. Per germline, CDR1 LNHDA and CDR2 SQIVND (reference sequence). The chain's CDR3 is CTILRYDASGSYEQYF. DNA of the CDR3: TGTACCATCCTTCGATACGACGCCTCAGGATCCTACGAGCAGTACTTC.

This clonotype has more than one count but fewer than ten. CDR3: CSARDRGTPVGYGYTF. Written as DNA, the CDR3 is TGCAGTGCTAGAGATAGGGGGACACCTGTGGGCTATGGCTACACCTTC. J is TRBJ1-2 and V is TRBV20-1; tentatively, D is TRBD1 (6 bases). The length of the CDR3 is 16 residues. V lost 0 bases to trimming and J lost 4 bases, with 18 bases between them. The germline V gene encodes CDR1 DFQATT and CDR2 SNEGSKA (reference sequence).

This clonotype was counted a few times. The genes are TRBV5-5 and TRBJ2-1; D gene unclear. V shed 2 bases and J shed 7 bases, with 10 bases lying between them. Germline V gene data show CDR1 as SGHKS and CDR2 as YYEKEE (reference sequence). The CDR3 consists of 13 residues. The CDR3 nucleotides are TGTGCCAGCAGCTTCCCCCAGGCAAATGAGCAGTTCTTC. Amino acids: CASSFPQANEQFF.

The chain links TRBV29-1 to TRBJ2-5; 14 bases match TRBD2. Germline loops: CDR1 SQVTM, CDR2 ANQGSEA. After removal of 6 bases from V and 5 bases from J, the junction contained 11 bases not matched to a gene. The CDR3 loop spans 16 amino acids. The CDR3 DNA follows: TGCAGCGTCGCGGGACTAGCGGGGGTATACTTGGAGACCCAGTACTTC. Protein: CSVAGLAGVYLETQYF.

The table lists this clonotype with many counts. This CDR3 is CASSPGWNTGELFF. CDR3 sequence (DNA): TGTGCCAGCAGTCCCGGATGGAACACCGGGGAGCTGTTTTTT. This chain uses TRBV6-6 with TRBJ2-2; D remains ambiguous. The V gene lost 5 bases and the J gene lost 1 base, with 8 bases spanning the gap. The CDR3 contains 14 residues. Germline V lookup: CDR1 MNHNY, CDR2 SVGAGI (reference sequence).

This chain connects TRBV28 to TRBJ1-5; D may be TRBD1 (5 bases). This CDR3 spans 17 amino acids. V lost 6 bases to trimming and J lost 0 bases, with 18 bases between them. Germline assignment: CDR1 MDHEN and CDR2 SYDVKM. The CDR3 loop is CASRGDRAFYSNQPQHF. DNA for the CDR3: TGTGCCAGCAGGGGCGACAGAGCATTTTATAGCAATCAGCCCCAGCATTTT.

A note on this clonotype: A clone one base away is much larger, so this may be a read error. V is TRBV7-6 and J is TRBJ1-1, with D possibly matching TRBD1 (5 bases). The CDR3 covers 12 residues. Germline V gene lookup returns CDR1 SGHVS and CDR2 FNYEAQ. The CDR3 region is CVSSPDSAQAFF. The DNA of the CDR3 is TGTGTCAGCAGCCCCGACAGTGCTCAAGCTTTCTTT.

This clonotype was observed a handful of times. The V and J genes are TRBV2 and TRBJ2-1; maybe TRBD1 (5 bases). The CDR3 is 10 amino acids. The germline V gene encodes CDR1 SNHLY and CDR2 FYNNEI. Trimming removed 6 bases at V and 9 bases at J, with 6 bases between. CDR3 amino acids: CASRGREQFF. The CDR3 nucleotides read TGTGCCAGCAGGGGGCGTGAGCAGTTCTTC.

The chain has TRBV28 and TRBJ1-4, with D unresolved. Germline CDR1 reads MDHEN; CDR2 reads SYDVKM. V was shortened by 5 bases and J by 7 bases, with 20 bases between the two germline ends. There are 16 residues in the CDR3. The CDR3 bases are TGTGCCAGCAGTCCCCACCAAAGTGTGTATGGTGAAAAACTGTTTTTT. Amino acid sequence: CASSPHQSVYGEKLFF.

The V gene is TRBV4-1, the J gene TRBJ1-1; TRBD1 matches at 9 bases. Germline V gene data show CDR1 as MGHRA and CDR2 as YSYEKL. This CDR3 region has 15 residues. Unmatched junction bases numbered 8, after V lost 8 bases and J lost 1 base. DNA of the CDR3: TGCGCCAGCTCGGACAGGGGCGTACCGAACACTGAAGCTTTCTTT. The encoded protein is CASSDRGVPNTEAFF.

The rearrangement links TRBV11-2 to TRBJ1-1; D gene unclear. V lost 4 bases and J 2 bases, leaving 8 bases between the germline ends. The CDR3 has 13 amino acids. Germline CDR1 and CDR2: SGHAT and FQNNGV. CDR3 region: CASSSFTNTEAFF. The CDR3 DNA is TGTGCCAGCAGCTCCTTTACTAACACTGAAGCTTTCTTT. Full variable domain (rest looked up from reference TRBV11-2 and TRBJ1-1): EAGVAQSPRYKIIEKRQSVAFWCNPISGHATLYWYQQILGQGPKLLIQFQNNGVVDDSQLPKDRFSAERLKGVDSTLKIQPAKLEDSAVYLCASSSFTNTEAFFGQGTRLTVV.

There are a few counts of this clonotype. J is TRBJ2-5 and V is TRBV6-5, with 15 bases identical to TRBD2. The CDR3 covers 16 residues. Per germline, CDR1 MNHEY and CDR2 SVGAGI. J lost 4 bases, V lost 2 bases, and 2 bases had no gene match. The CDR3 is CASSYGLAGGRETQYF. The CDR3 DNA reads TGTGCCAGCAGTTACGGACTAGCGGGGGGGCGAGAGACCCAGTACTTC.

CDR3 DNA: TGTGCCAGCAGTCCCATTAACTATGGCTACACCTTC. As protein: CASSPINYGYTF. The rearrangement uses TRBV12-3 or TRBV12-4 and TRBJ1-2, with D uncertain. Trimming stripped 5 bases from V and 1 base from J, with 5 bases between. The CDR3 is made up of 12 amino acids.

A few counts support this clonotype. The genes are TRBV2 and TRBJ2-6, with D tentatively TRBD1 (6 bases). The germline V gene encodes CDR1 SNHLY and CDR2 FYNNEI. With 7 bases removed from V and 0 bases from J, the gap between germline ends came to 10 bases. This CDR3 region has 15 residues. Here the CDR3 reads CASITGTSGANVLTF. The DNA for the CDR3 is TGTGCCAGCATAACAGGGACCTCTGGGGCCAACGTCCTGACTTTC.

This clonotype was picked up a small number of times. The chain combines TRBV6-1 with TRBJ2-1; D remains unclear. V lost 1 base, J lost 3 bases, and 4 bases lay in between. CDR3 length: 13 residues. Germline CDR1 and CDR2: MNHNS and SASEGT. The CDR3 sequence: CASSEVRYNEQFF. Here the CDR3 DNA reads TGTGCCAGCAGTGAAGTCCGCTACAATGAGCAGTTCTTC.

With regard to this clonotype: A much larger clone lies a single base off, so this may be a read error. The chain is built from TRBV7-6 and TRBJ2-7; D uncertain. CDR1 is SGHVS, CDR2 FNYEAQ, per germline. The CDR3 extends over 13 amino acids. CDR3 nucleotides: TGTGCCAACAGCCCCCCCAGGACCTACGAGCAGTACGTC. Its protein product is CANSPPRTYEQYV.

The chain recombines TRBV7-8 with TRBJ2-5; D possibly corresponds to TRBD2 (6 bases). Trimming stripped 5 bases from V and 0 bases from J, with 13 bases between. The CDR3 totals 15 residues. From germline, CDR1 is SGHVS and CDR2 FQNEAQ. The CDR3: CASSLLGGNQETQYF. The DNA for the CDR3 is TGTGCCAGCAGCCTTCTGGGGGGTAACCAAGAGACCCAGTACTTC. The full variable domain, rest sourced from reference TRBV7-8 and TRBJ2-5, is GAGVSQSPRYKVAKRGQDVALRCDPISGHVSLFWYQQALGQGPEFLTYFQNEAQLDKSGLPSDRFFAERPEGSVSTLKIQRTQQEDSAVYLCASSLLGGNQETQYFGPGTRLLVL.

This CDR3 reads CASSPEQGRAEAFF. For the CDR3, the DNA is TGTGCCAGCAGCCCAGAACAGGGAAGGGCTGAAGCTTTCTTT. The chain is built from TRBV6-5 and TRBJ1-1; a weak D match, TRBD1 (6 bases). Deletions cut 6 bases from V and 6 bases from J, with 17 bases between. Germline V gene sequence: CDR1 MNHEY, CDR2 SVGAGI. The CDR3 is made up of 14 amino acids.

This chain links TRBV12-3 or TRBV12-4 with TRBJ2-5; 8 bases line up with TRBD2. This CDR3 has 21 amino acids. Losses at the gene ends were 7 bases for V and 2 bases for J; bases not matched to a gene: 27. CDR3 coding DNA: TGTGCCAGCATTAGCGAATCCGTACCCAAAGGGACTAGGTGGAGACAAGAGACCCAGTACTTC. It specifies CASISESVPKGTRWRQETQYF.

This clonotype was detected ten times or more. The chain couples TRBV7-9 to TRBJ2-7, with a tentative D call TRBD2 (6 bases). V was trimmed by 0 bases and J by 8 bases, leaving 11 bases between them. CDR3 length: 13 residues. The germline V gene encodes CDR1 SEHNR and CDR2 FQNEAQ (reference sequence). DNA of the CDR3: TGTGCCAGCAGCTTAGCGGGCGGGGAGCAGCAGTACGTC. Amino acids: CASSLAGGEQQYV.

This clonotype was seen ten or more times. The chain joins TRBV28 to TRBJ1-5, with D uncertain. Germline V CDR1 and CDR2: MDHEN, SYDVKM. The CDR3 has 14 amino acids. V lost 3 bases, J lost 4 bases, and 10 bases lay in between. The CDR3 protein is CASSLFAGNQPQHF. The CDR3 DNA reads as TGTGCCAGCAGTTTGTTTGCGGGGAATCAGCCCCAGCATTTT.

As to this clonotype: No DNA is shown, since the ends of the CDR3 on it are uncertain; the CDR3 is the one TCRdb lists. The chain employs TRBV5-1 and TRBJ2-2. Germline CDR1 is SGHRS and CDR2 is YFSETQ. The CDR3 adds up to 15 amino acids, both ends counted. CDR3 sequence: CASSFDFRGHGELFF.